Reported below is one TCR beta chain. This sample was taken from a study of blood T cell repertoires in COVID-19. The CDR3 sequence is 15 residues long. V was clipped by 5 bases and J by 3 bases; unmatched bases: 4. From germline, CDR1 is SGHAT and CDR2 FQDESV (reference sequence). TCRdb's copy holds only in-frame clones and misses some; the assay was immunoSEQ multiplex PCR. Of roughly 190,000 clones in the sample, approximately 90% are singletons; the top ten hold 1.1%. The sequencing sample was made of peripheral blood. The receptor comes from a young man with acute or convalescent COVID-19. The chain is built from TRBV11-1 and TRBJ2-1; 10 positions match TRBD1. The CDR3 sequence: CASSIRTGGYNEQFF. CDR3 bases: TGTGCCAGCAGCATAAGGACAGGGGGCTACAATGAGCAGTTCTTC.